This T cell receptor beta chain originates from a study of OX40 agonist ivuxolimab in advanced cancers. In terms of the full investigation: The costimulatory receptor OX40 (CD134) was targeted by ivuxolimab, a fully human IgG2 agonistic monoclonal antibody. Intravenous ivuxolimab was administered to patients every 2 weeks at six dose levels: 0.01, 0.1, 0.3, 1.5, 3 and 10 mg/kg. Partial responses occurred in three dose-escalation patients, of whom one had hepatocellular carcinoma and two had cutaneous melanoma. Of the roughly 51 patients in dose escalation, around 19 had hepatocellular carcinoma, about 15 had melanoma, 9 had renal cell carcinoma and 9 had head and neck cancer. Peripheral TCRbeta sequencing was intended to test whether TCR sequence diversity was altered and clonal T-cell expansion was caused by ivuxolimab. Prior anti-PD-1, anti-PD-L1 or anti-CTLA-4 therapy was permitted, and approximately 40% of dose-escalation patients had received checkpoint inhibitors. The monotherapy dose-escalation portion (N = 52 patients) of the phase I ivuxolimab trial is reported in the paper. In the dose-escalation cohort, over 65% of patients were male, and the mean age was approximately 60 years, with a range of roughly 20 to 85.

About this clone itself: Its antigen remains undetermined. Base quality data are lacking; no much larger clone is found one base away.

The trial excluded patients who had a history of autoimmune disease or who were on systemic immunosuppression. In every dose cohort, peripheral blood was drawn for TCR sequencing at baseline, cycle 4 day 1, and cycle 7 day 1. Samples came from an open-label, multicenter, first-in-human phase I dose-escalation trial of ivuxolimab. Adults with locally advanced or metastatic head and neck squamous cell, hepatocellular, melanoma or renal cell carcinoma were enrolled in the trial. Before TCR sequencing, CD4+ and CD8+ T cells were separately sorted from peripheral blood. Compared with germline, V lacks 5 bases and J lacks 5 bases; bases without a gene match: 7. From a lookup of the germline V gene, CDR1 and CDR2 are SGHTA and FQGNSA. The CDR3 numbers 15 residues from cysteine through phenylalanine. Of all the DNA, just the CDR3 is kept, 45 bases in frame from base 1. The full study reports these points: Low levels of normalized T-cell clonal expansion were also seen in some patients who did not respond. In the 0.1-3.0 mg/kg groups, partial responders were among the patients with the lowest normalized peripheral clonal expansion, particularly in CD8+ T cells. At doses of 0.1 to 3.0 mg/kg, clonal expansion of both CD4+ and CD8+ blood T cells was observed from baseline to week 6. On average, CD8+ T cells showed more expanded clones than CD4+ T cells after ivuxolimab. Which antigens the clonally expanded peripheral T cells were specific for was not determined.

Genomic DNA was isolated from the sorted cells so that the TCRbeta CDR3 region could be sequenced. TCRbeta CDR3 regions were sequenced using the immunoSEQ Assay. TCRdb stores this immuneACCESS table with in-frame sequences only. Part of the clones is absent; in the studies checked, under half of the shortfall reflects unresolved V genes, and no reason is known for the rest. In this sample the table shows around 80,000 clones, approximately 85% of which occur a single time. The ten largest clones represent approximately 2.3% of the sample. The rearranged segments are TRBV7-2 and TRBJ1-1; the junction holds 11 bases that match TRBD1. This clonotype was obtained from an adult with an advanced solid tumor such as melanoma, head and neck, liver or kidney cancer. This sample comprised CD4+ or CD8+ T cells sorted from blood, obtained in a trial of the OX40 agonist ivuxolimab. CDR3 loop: CASSDRDRGDTEAFF. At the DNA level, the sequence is TGTGCCAGCAGCGACCGGGACAGGGGGGATACTGAAGCTTTCTTT.